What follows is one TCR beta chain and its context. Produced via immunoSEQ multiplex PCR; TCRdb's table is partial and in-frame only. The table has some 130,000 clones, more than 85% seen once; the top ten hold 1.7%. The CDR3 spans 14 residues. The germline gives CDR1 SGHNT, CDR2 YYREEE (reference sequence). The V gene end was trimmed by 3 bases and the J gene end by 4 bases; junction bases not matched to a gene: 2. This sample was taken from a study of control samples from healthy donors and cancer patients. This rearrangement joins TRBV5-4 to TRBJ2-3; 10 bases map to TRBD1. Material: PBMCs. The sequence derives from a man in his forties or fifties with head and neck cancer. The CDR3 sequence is CASSSGQGADTQYF. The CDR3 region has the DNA TGTGCCAGCAGCTCCGGACAGGGGGCAGATACGCAGTATTTT. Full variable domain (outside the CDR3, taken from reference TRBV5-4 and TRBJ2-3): ETGVTQSPTHLIKTRGQQVTLRCSSQSGHNTVSWYQQALGQGPQFIFQYYREEENGRGNFPPRFSGLQFPNYSSELNVNALELDDSALYLCASSSGQGADTQYFGPGTRLTVL.